This T cell receptor beta chain was identified in a study of Ad26.COV2.S vaccination and SARS-CoV-2 variants. Overall study: The trial was COV1001 and the donor's arm was Ad26.COV2.S.

The CDR3 is 14 amino acids. V lost 0 bases and J lost 8, with 16 bases in between. Germline lookup yields CDR1 GTSNPN and CDR2 SVGIG (reference sequence). Method: immunoSEQ multiplex PCR; TCRdb's copy keeps in-frame clones and lacks some. Of a few hundred thousand clones in the sample, about 87% were seen once. Treatment defined: some 20 received Ad26.COV2.S at low or high dose, single or two shots; 5 received placebo; per-sample allocation not given. Specimen acquisition occurred on day 63 following the initial vaccine or placebo injection. As its vector, the vaccine had Ad26, which expressed Wuhan-strain SARS-CoV-2 spike.

The sequences come from peripheral blood, collected in a trial of Ad26.COV2.S vaccine versus placebo. V usage is TRBV30 and J usage is TRBJ1-2, with D unresolved. This receptor was identified in a person aged 18-65 years who received the Ad26.COV2.S COVID-19 vaccine or a placebo. The CDR3 coding sequence is TGTGCCTGGAGTGTCAGTCTTGCAGTCTCCGGCTACACCTTC. Translating gives CAWSVSLAVSGYTF.